Following are 8 T cell receptor beta chains from one sample sequenced in a study of control samples from healthy donors and cancer patients. TCRdb keeps only in-frame clones here, not all; method: immunoSEQ multiplex PCR. The sample contains about 120,000 clones, just under 90% of which appear only once. Sequenced input: blood. These receptors were obtained from a man aged 25 to 40 in good health.

To note about this clone: Other DNA sequences in this specimen translate into the identical CDR3. The genes are TRBV6-1 and TRBJ2-3; TRBD2 aligns across 10 bases. This CDR3 region has 15 residues. Germline V gene sequence: CDR1 MNHNS, CDR2 SASEGT. Trimming cost V 2 bases and J 2 bases; bases outside gene matches: 1. The CDR3 nucleotides read TGTGCCAGCAGTGAACTAGCGGGGGACACAGATACGCAGTATTTT. As protein: CASSELAGDTDTQYF.

This rearrangement joins TRBV27 to TRBJ1-4; D is uncertain. The length of the CDR3 is 13 residues. Germline loops: CDR1 MNHEY, CDR2 SMNVEV (reference sequence). Trimming pared 3 bases from V and 10 bases from J, leaving 12 bases between. The CDR3 reads CASSFPAAGKLFF. For the CDR3, the DNA is TGTGCCAGCAGTTTCCCCGCGGCGGGAAAACTGTTTTTT. Drawing the rest from reference TRBV27 and TRBJ1-4, the complete variable domain is EAQVTQNPRYLITVTGKKLTVTCSQNMNHEYMSWYRQDPGLGLRQIYYSMNVEVTDKGDVPEGYKVSRKEKRNFPLILESPSPNQTSLYFCASSFPAAGKLFFGSGTQLSVL.

The V gene is TRBV2, the J gene TRBJ2-5; D unclear. CDR3 size: 15 residues. The germline V and J ends were trimmed by 6 bases and 3 bases, with 17 bases remaining between them. The germline V gene encodes CDR1 SNHLY and CDR2 FYNNEI. CDR3 sequence (DNA): TGTGCCAGCAGACCCCGGCACGGAGCCGAAGAGACCCAGTACTTC. Translation gives CASRPRHGAEETQYF.

The genes are TRBV19 and TRBJ1-1; possibly TRBD1 for D (6 bases). The V gene lost 6 bases and the J gene lost 3 bases, with 11 bases spanning the gap. Germline loops: CDR1 LNHDA, CDR2 SQIVND (reference sequence). This CDR3 is 13 amino acids long. The CDR3 loop reads CASRTGWDTEAFF. Here the CDR3 DNA reads TGTGCCAGTAGGACAGGCTGGGACACTGAAGCTTTCTTT.

This clone was recorded once. The gene calls are TRBV25-1 and TRBJ2-2, with a weak D call TRBD2 (5 bases). The CDR3 sequence is 13 residues long. Trimming removed 4 bases from V and 6 bases from J, with 9 bases in between. Germline V gene sequence: CDR1 MGHDK, CDR2 SYGVNS. CDR3 sequence (DNA): TGTGCCAGCAGTGGGGAGCCTCCCGGGGAGCTGTTTTTT. Translated, it gives CASSGEPPGELFF.

V usage is TRBV27 and J usage is TRBJ1-3; D unresolved. V lost 3 bases to trimming and J lost 2 bases, with 11 bases between them. CDR3 length: 15 amino acids. Per germline, CDR1 MNHEY and CDR2 SMNVEV (reference sequence). This chain's CDR3 is CASSLGTGPGNTIYF. As DNA, the CDR3 is TGTGCCAGCAGTTTGGGTACCGGGCCTGGAAACACCATATATTTT.

The chain is built from TRBV10-2 and TRBJ1-1; the D gene is possibly TRBD1 (5 bases). Germline-derived CDR1 and CDR2 are WSHSY and SAAADI. Trimming shortened V by 7 bases and J by 1 base, and 16 bases separated the two germline ends. The CDR3 runs to 15 residues. CDR3 amino acids: CASNARGRRNTEAFF. The CDR3 DNA reads TGCGCCAGCAACGCAAGGGGACGGAGGAACACTGAAGCTTTCTTT.

CDR3 sequence: CASSQGATYNSPLHF. The CDR3 coding sequence is TGCGCCAGCAGTCAGGGGGCGACCTATAATTCACCCCTCCACTTT. The rearrangement joins TRBV5-1 to TRBJ1-6; 8 bases agree with TRBD1. V lost 5 bases and J lost 2; bases outside the gene matches: 3. This CDR3 has 15 residues. From germline, CDR1 is SGHRS and CDR2 YFSETQ.